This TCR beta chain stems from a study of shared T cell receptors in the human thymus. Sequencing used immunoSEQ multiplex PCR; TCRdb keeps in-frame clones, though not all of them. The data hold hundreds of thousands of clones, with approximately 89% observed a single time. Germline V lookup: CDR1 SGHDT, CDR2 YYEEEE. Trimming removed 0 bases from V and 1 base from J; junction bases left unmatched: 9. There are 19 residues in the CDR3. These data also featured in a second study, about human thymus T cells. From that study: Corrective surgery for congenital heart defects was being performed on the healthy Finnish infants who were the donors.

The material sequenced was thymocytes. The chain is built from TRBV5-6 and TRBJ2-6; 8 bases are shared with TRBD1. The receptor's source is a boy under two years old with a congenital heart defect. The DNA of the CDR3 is TGTGCCAGCAGCTTGGAGGCAGGGGGCGGTTATTCTGGGGCCAACGTCCTGACTTTC. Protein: CASSLEAGGGYSGANVLTF. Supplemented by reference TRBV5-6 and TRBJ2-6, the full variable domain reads DAGVTQSPTHLIKTRGQQVTLRCSPKSGHDTVSWYQQALGQGPQFIFQYYEEEERQRGNFPDRFSGHQFPNYSSELNVNALLLGDSALYLCASSLEAGGGYSGANVLTFGAGSRLTVL.